The next 13 T cell receptor beta chains were all read from a single sample in a study of control samples from healthy donors and cancer patients. Profiled with immunoSEQ multiplex PCR; TCRdb holds only in-frame clones, not every one. The top ten hold more than 6% of the sample, which has hundreds of thousands of clones, 90% seen once. Sequencing input: PBMCs. The receptors shown here come from a man aged 40-49 years with head and neck cancer.

This clone was observed once. The chain employs TRBV7-6 and TRBJ1-1; TRBD1 might be the D (5 bases). The CDR3 is 17 amino acids. Trimming left V 1 base short and J 1 base short, with 16 bases between. Germline V gives CDR1 SGHVS, CDR2 FNYEAQ. The CDR3 spells CASSLVVSGTANTEAFF. In DNA form, the CDR3 reads TGTGCCAGCAGCTTAGTGGTTTCCGGGACGGCGAACACTGAAGCTTTCTTT.

The J gene is TRBJ1-1, the V gene TRBV19, with D perhaps matching TRBD1 (5 bases). This CDR3 spans 17 amino acids. With 3 bases removed from V and 2 bases from J, the gap between germline ends came to 19 bases. The germline gives CDR1 LNHDA, CDR2 SQIVND (reference sequence). CDR3 in DNA: TGTGCCAGTAGTATCTCCTCCGGGGGGGGAGGTAACACTGAAGCTTTCTTT. Translating gives CASSISSGGGGNTEAFF.

The rearrangement uses TRBV27 and TRBJ2-1; D is undetermined. Germline V gene sequence: CDR1 MNHEY, CDR2 SMNVEV (reference sequence). The CDR3 loop spans 12 amino acids. V dropped 10 bases and J dropped 3 bases, with 10 bases sitting between them. The CDR3 sequence: CATAPSYNEQFF. The CDR3 bases are TGTGCCACCGCCCCTAGCTACAATGAGCAGTTCTTC.

The CDR3 DNA reads TGCGCCAGAAACCGGGACAGGGCTGTGACATACAATCAGCCCCAGCATTTT. Protein sequence: CARNRDRAVTYNQPQHF. The chain links TRBV10-1 to TRBJ1-5; 9 positions agree with TRBD1. Trimming took 9 bases from V and 3 from J; bases not matched to a gene: 15. CDR1 is WNHNN, CDR2 SYGVQD, per germline (reference sequence). The CDR3 totals 17 residues.

The gene calls are TRBV5-5 and TRBJ2-1, with a weak D call TRBD1 (6 bases). V was clipped by 3 bases and J by 8 bases, with 18 bases between them. CDR1 is SGHKS and CDR2 is YYEKEE in the germline V gene (reference sequence). The CDR3 has 15 residues. The CDR3: CASSSGQILRDEQFF. The CDR3 coding sequence is TGTGCCAGCAGCTCCGGACAGATCCTTCGGGATGAGCAGTTCTTC.

The V gene is TRBV7-3, the J gene TRBJ2-2; 8 nucleotides match TRBD1. The CDR3 spans 16 residues. Germline V lookup: CDR1 SGHTA, CDR2 FQGTGA. V trimming: 2 bases; J trimming: 7 bases; junction bases outside the gene matches: 9. The CDR3 sequence: CASSLYQGARDGELFF. CDR3 nucleotide sequence: TGTGCCAGCAGCTTATATCAGGGGGCAAGGGACGGGGAGCTGTTTTTT. The complete variable domain, with remaining parts taken from reference TRBV7-3 and TRBJ2-2, reads GAGVSQTPSNKVTEKGKYVELRCDPISGHTALYWYRQSLGQGPEFLIYFQGTGAADDSGLPNDRFFAVRPEGSVSTLKIQRTERGDSAVYLCASSLYQGARDGELFFGEGSRLTVL.

The rearrangement joins TRBV14 to TRBJ2-1; the D gene could be TRBD1 or TRBD2 (5 bases each). The CDR3 spans 15 residues. Trimming removed 4 bases at V and 8 bases at J, with 18 bases between. The germline V gene has CDR1 SGHDN and CDR2 FVKESK. CDR3 coding DNA: TGTGCCAGCAGCCTTTTAGCGAACCAGGGCTATGAGCAGTTCTTC. Its protein product is CASSLLANQGYEQFF.

This clone was observed once. The CDR3 loop is CASRRQGAYGYTF. The CDR3 region has the DNA TGTGCCAGCAGGCGACAGGGGGCCTATGGCTACACCTTC. The genes are TRBV6-5 and TRBJ1-2; TRBD1 matches at 10 bases. Germline values: CDR1 MNHEY, CDR2 SVGAGI. This CDR3 has 13 amino acids. V dropped 6 bases and J dropped 4; count of bases not matched to a gene: 2.

This clone has just one count. The chain is built from TRBV27 and TRBJ1-2; D might be TRBD1 (5 bases). The CDR3 has 18 residues. The V gene lost 2 bases and the J gene lost 4 bases, with 23 bases spanning the gap. Germline V gives CDR1 MNHEY, CDR2 SMNVEV (reference sequence). CDR3 sequence reads: CASSLPTGTAEEPYGYTF. DNA for the CDR3: TGTGCCAGCAGTTTACCCACCGGGACGGCCGAGGAACCCTATGGCTACACCTTC.

The J gene is TRBJ2-5, the V gene TRBV11-2; no definite D call. The germline V gene has CDR1 SGHAT and CDR2 FQNNGV. Trimming stripped 0 bases from V and 4 bases from J, with 15 bases between. The CDR3 is 16 amino acids. CDR3 nucleotide sequence: TGTGCCAGCAGCTTAGATCCGCGAAGGCCAAGAGAGACCCAGTACTTC. Amino acids: CASSLDPRRPRETQYF.

The chain combines TRBV29-1 with TRBJ2-5, with D possibly TRBD2 on 5 matching bases. The germline V gene encodes CDR1 SQVTM and CDR2 ANQGSEA. Trimming pared 6 bases from V and 0 bases from J, leaving 11 bases between. This CDR3 comprises 13 residues. The CDR3 spells CSVRTGYQETQYF. In DNA, the CDR3 is TGCAGCGTCCGGACTGGGTACCAAGAGACCCAGTACTTC. The variable domain in full, completed from reference TRBV29-1 and TRBJ2-5, reads SAVISQKPSRDICQRGTSLTIQCQVDSQVTMMFWYRQQPGQSLTLIATANQGSEATYESGFVIDKFPISRPNLTFSTLTVSNMSPEDSSIYLCSVRTGYQETQYFGPGTRLLVL.

This clone showed up just once. The J gene is TRBJ2-1, the V gene TRBV6-5; TRBD2 is a possible D gene (5 bases). V shed 4 bases and J shed 7 bases, with 8 bases lying between them. This CDR3 has 12 amino acids. CDR1 is MNHEY, CDR2 SVGAGI, per germline. The CDR3 here is CASSFSGNEQFF. CDR3 in DNA: TGTGCCAGCAGTTTCTCGGGGAATGAGCAGTTCTTC.

This chain uses TRBV7-2 with TRBJ1-3, with D perhaps matching TRBD1 (6 bases). The CDR3 has 15 amino acids. V was shortened by 6 bases and J by 0 bases, with 12 bases between the two germline ends. The V gene's germline CDR1 is SGHTA and CDR2 FQGNSA. The chain's CDR3 is CASSQRTVSGNTIYF. The CDR3 region has the DNA TGTGCCAGCAGTCAAAGGACAGTCTCTGGAAACACCATATATTTT.